This T cell receptor beta chain came from a study of blood T cell repertoires in COVID-19. Study-level background: T cells, B-cell-depleted T cells, or PBMCs provided the cDNA or gDNA that served as material.

Method: immunoSEQ multiplex PCR; TCRdb's copy keeps in-frame clones and lacks some. The top ten clones hold over 2% of a sample with about 200,000 clones, approximately 87% of them seen once. The germline V and J ends were trimmed by 11 bases and 6 bases, with 14 bases remaining between them. CDR3 size: 11 residues. The material sequenced was peripheral blood. The J gene is TRBJ2-7, the V gene TRBV23-1; TRBD1 might be the D (5 bases). TRBV23-1 is annotated as an ORF whose role is uncertain. The sequence derives from a woman aged 50 to 60 with acute or convalescent COVID-19. In nucleotides, the CDR3 is TGCGCCGACAGTGTTACTCGCGAGCAGTACTTC. Translating gives CADSVTREQYF.